Presented here are 10 T cell receptor beta chains from one specimen sequenced in a study of T-cell memory formation after mild COVID-19. TCRdb independently ran MiXCR on the 5' RACE reads; one entry per CDR3 protein. Here the sample spans about 320,000 distinct CDR3 sequences, roughly 13% being singletons. What was sequenced was PBMCs or a T cell subset sorted from them (not recorded which). Receptor source: a man aged 18 to 30 who had mild COVID-19 (a few samples of this study predate the infection). Cell type and time point are not known.

The chain has TRBV11-1 and TRBJ2-3; the match to TRBD2 covers 14 bases. Germline lookup yields CDR1 SGHAT and CDR2 FQDESV (reference sequence). Trimming took 3 bases from V and 7 from J; bases not matched to a gene: 6. The CDR3 length is 16 residues. CDR3 nucleotides: TGTGCCAGCAGCTTGACTAGCGGGGGGGCCTGGAATACGCAGTATTTT. Protein sequence: CASSLTSGGAWNTQYF.

The CDR3: CASSRRLIAGNEQFF. CDR3 nucleotides: TGTGCCAGCAGCAGGCGGCTGATAGCGGGGAATGAGCAGTTCTTC. This rearrangement joins TRBV28 to TRBJ2-1; TRBD2 agrees at 8 bases. V lost 6 bases and J lost 7; bases outside the gene matches: 11. CDR1 and CDR2 (germline): MDHEN, SYDVKM. The length of the CDR3 is 15 residues.

This clonotype was seen a handful of times. V usage is TRBV29-1 and J usage is TRBJ2-7; tentative D call: TRBD1 (5 bases). CDR1 SQVTM and CDR2 ANQGSEA come from the germline V gene. This CDR3 is 12 amino acids long. The V end lost 4 bases, the J end lost 6 bases, and 13 bases lay between the germline ends. The CDR3 is CSVVGQGAEQYV. The CDR3 region has the DNA TGCAGCGTTGTGGGCCAGGGCGCCGAGCAGTACGTC.

This clonotype has a handful of counts. The chain employs TRBV29-1 and TRBJ2-5; D is unclear. This CDR3 region has 13 residues. The germline CDR1 and CDR2 sequences are SQVTM and ANQGSEA. V shed 1 base and J shed 5 bases, with 11 bases lying between them. The CDR3 DNA sequence: TGCAGCGTTGAAGTGGTGTTAGAGGAGACCCAGTACTTC. Translated: CSVEVVLEETQYF.

This chain connects TRBV28 to TRBJ1-2, with a weak D call TRBD1 (6 bases). The CDR3 has 14 amino acids. With 8 bases removed from V and 6 bases from J, the gap between germline ends came to 19 bases. Germline loops: CDR1 MDHEN, CDR2 SYDVKM. The CDR3 region has the DNA TGTGCCAGCGGCTCCTGGGGGGCGAAGGATGGCTACACCTTC. Its translation is CASGSWGAKDGYTF.

J is TRBJ1-4 and V is TRBV10-3, with 9 bases fitting TRBD1. CDR3 size: 14 residues. CDR1 and CDR2 (germline): ENHRY, SYGVKD. The V gene end was trimmed by 3 bases and the J gene end by 6 bases; junction bases not matched to a gene: 2. CDR3: CAISDRTGDEKLFF. The CDR3 DNA sequence: TGTGCCATCAGTGATAGGACAGGGGATGAAAAACTGTTTTTT.

This clonotype was counted only a few times. A junction boundary mismatches the germline segment, possibly from a read error. CDR3: CAISDTQYF. The CDR3 DNA sequence: TGCGCCATCTCAGATACGCAGTATTTT. The chain employs TRBV10-3 and TRBJ2-3; D unclear. The CDR3 totals 9 residues. CDR1 and CDR2 (germline): ENHRY, SYGVKD.

The chain employs TRBV12-3 or TRBV12-4 and TRBJ2-5; 9 bases line up with TRBD2. V lost 2 bases and J lost 5; bases outside the gene matches: 6. CDR3 length: 15 residues. Written as DNA, the CDR3 is TGTGCCAGCAGTTTACGAGCGGGGGGCAGGGAGACCCAGTACTTC. Protein: CASSLRAGGRETQYF.

The genes are TRBV29-1 and TRBJ1-4, with D perhaps matching TRBD1 (5 bases). The CDR3 runs to 15 residues. V shed 6 bases and J shed 0 bases, with 14 bases lying between them. The germline gives CDR1 SQVTM, CDR2 ANQGSEA. This CDR3 reads CSVRGGRATNEKLFF. CDR3 DNA: TGCAGCGTACGGGGGGGGAGAGCAACTAATGAAAAACTGTTTTTT.

The table lists this clonotype with a few counts. The chain joins TRBV12-3 or TRBV12-4 to TRBJ2-2; TRBD2 might be the D (6 bases). The CDR3 loop spans 14 amino acids. The V and J ends lost 4 bases and 3 bases respectively, with 9 bases between them. In DNA, the CDR3 is TGTGCCAGCAGTTCCCGACTAGACACCGGGGAGCTGTTTTTT. Translation: CASSSRLDTGELFF.